The 25 T cell receptor beta chains below all came from one sample that was sequenced in a study of glioma-infiltrating T cells after dendritic cell vaccination. Measured with immunoSEQ multiplex PCR; TCRdb has only the in-frame clones, and not every one. The sample shows some 110,000 clones, around 87% of them seen only once. Stated time point: after dendritic cell vaccination, including at tumor progression/relapse. The source was blood, collected after dendritic cell vaccination. These receptor sequences come from a human donor with glioblastoma.

The chain joins TRBV4-2 to TRBJ2-1, with D unresolved. The V gene's germline CDR1 is LGHNA and CDR2 YNFKEQ. Trimming took off 1 base at V and 8 bases at J, with 9 bases between the two ends. The CDR3 runs 13 residues. CDR3 region: CASSQVLADEQFF. For the CDR3, the DNA is TGTGCCAGCAGCCAAGTCCTGGCAGATGAGCAGTTCTTC.

The rearrangement joins TRBV2 to TRBJ2-1; a weak D match, TRBD1 (6 bases). Per germline, CDR1 SNHLY and CDR2 FYNNEI. The CDR3 sequence is 15 residues long. V dropped 7 bases and J dropped 1 base, with 14 bases sitting between them. Here the CDR3 DNA reads TGTGCCAGCAAGCGGACAGTTTTTTCCTACAATGAGCAGTTCTTC. Amino acids: CASKRTVFSYNEQFF.

In DNA form, the CDR3 reads TGTGCCAGCAGCTTACGGAGGGCATACAATGAGCAGTTCTTC. It codes for CASSLRRAYNEQFF. The rearrangement links TRBV7-2 to TRBJ2-1, with D perhaps TRBD2 (6 bases). Germline V lookup: CDR1 SGHTA, CDR2 FQGNSA. V lost 2 bases to trimming and J lost 4 bases, with 9 bases between them. The CDR3 consists of 14 residues. The full variable domain, completed using reference TRBV7-2 and TRBJ2-1, is GAGVSQSPSNKVTEKGKDVELRCDPISGHTALYWYRQSLGQGLEFLIYFQGNSAPDKSGLPSDRFSAERTGGSVSTLTIQRTQQEDSAVYLCASSLRRAYNEQFFGPGTRLTVL.

The V call is TRBV7-2, the J call TRBJ1-1; 7 nucleotides align to TRBD1. Germline V gene data show CDR1 as SGHTA and CDR2 as FQGNSA. The length of the CDR3 is 16 residues. Trimming took 4 bases from V and 1 from J; bases not matched to a gene: 9. CDR3: CASSSPTGQPNTEAFF. The CDR3 DNA follows: TGTGCCAGCAGCTCCCCTACGGGACAGCCGAACACTGAAGCTTTCTTT.

V is TRBV29-1 and J is TRBJ2-1; a possible D gene is TRBD1 (6 bases). Germline loops: CDR1 SQVTM, CDR2 ANQGSEA. V shed 5 bases and J shed 7 bases, with 12 bases lying between them. This CDR3 is built from 12 residues. The CDR3 spells CSVFSQGNEQFF. The CDR3 DNA follows: TGCAGCGTTTTTTCCCAGGGGAATGAGCAGTTCTTC.

The chain recombines TRBV18 with TRBJ1-6; TRBD1 might be the D (5 bases). Deletions cut 3 bases from V and 5 bases from J, with 8 bases between. The CDR3 runs to 14 residues. The V gene's germline CDR1 is KGHSH and CDR2 LQKENI. The CDR3 spells CASSPRRDNSPLHF. In nucleotides, the CDR3 is TGTGCCAGCTCACCTCGCAGGGATAATTCACCCCTCCACTTT.

This clone was counted once. This chain links TRBV11-3 with TRBJ2-7, with D possibly TRBD1 on 5 matching bases. This CDR3 is 13 amino acids long. Germline lookup yields CDR1 SGHNT and CDR2 YENEEA. The V end lost 2 bases, the J end lost 6 bases, and 11 bases lay between the germline ends. The chain's CDR3 is CASSLRTSSEQYF. DNA of the CDR3: TGTGCCAGCAGCTTACGGACAAGCTCCGAGCAGTACTTC.

This clone was seen more than once but under ten times. This rearrangement joins TRBV7-2 to TRBJ2-4; 8 bases are shared with TRBD2. With 6 bases clipped from V and 1 base from J, the junction kept 11 bases outside the gene matches. The CDR3 is 17 amino acids. Germline assignment: CDR1 SGHTA and CDR2 FQGNSA. This CDR3 reads CASSRAGGQGAKNIQYF. The DNA of the CDR3 is TGTGCCAGCAGTAGGGCGGGAGGCCAGGGGGCCAAAAACATTCAGTACTTC.

CDR3 in amino acids: CASSEDAGRIYATNEKLFF. In DNA form, the CDR3 reads TGTGCCAGCAGTGAAGACGCGGGCAGAATCTATGCAACTAATGAAAAACTGTTTTTT. The V call is TRBV6-1, the J call TRBJ1-4; no reliable D call. The V end lost 1 base, the J end lost 0 bases, and 18 bases lay between the germline ends. Germline V gene sequence: CDR1 MNHNS, CDR2 SASEGT. The CDR3 has 19 residues.

The genes are TRBV19 and TRBJ1-3, with unresolved D. Trimming shortened V by 3 bases and J by 2 bases, and 8 bases separated the two germline ends. The germline CDR1 and CDR2 sequences are LNHDA and SQIVND (reference sequence). This CDR3 contains 14 residues. CDR3 DNA sequence: TGTGCCAGTAGTATTTCGGGTCCTGGAAACACCATATATTTT. Translated, it gives CASSISGPGNTIYF.

The genes are TRBV5-1 and TRBJ1-4, with 9 bases aligning to TRBD1. Germline lookup yields CDR1 SGHRS and CDR2 YFSETQ. After removal of 3 bases from V and 5 bases from J, the junction contained 2 bases not matched to a gene. The CDR3 runs to 14 residues. DNA for the CDR3: TGCGCCAGCAGCTCGGGACAGGGAAATGAAAAACTGTTTTTT. Encoded protein: CASSSGQGNEKLFF.

This clone was observed a handful of times. This chain links TRBV18 with TRBJ1-5; D possibly corresponds to TRBD1 (5 bases). This CDR3 spans 13 amino acids. CDR1 is KGHSH, CDR2 LQKENI, per germline. Trimming cost V 5 bases and J 5 bases, with 10 bases left between them. CDR3 loop: CASSGGGHQPQHF. DNA for the CDR3: TGTGCCAGCTCAGGGGGAGGCCATCAGCCCCAGCATTTT. Drawing the rest from reference TRBV18 and TRBJ1-5, the complete variable domain is NAGVMQNPRHLVRRRGQEARLRCSPMKGHSHVYWYRQLPEEGLKFMVYLQKENIIDESGMPKERFSAEFPKEGPSILRIQQVVRGDSAAYFCASSGGGHQPQHFGDGTRLSIL.

This chain links TRBV7-8 with TRBJ2-1; 7 nucleotides line up with TRBD2. Per germline, CDR1 SGHVS and CDR2 FQNEAQ. This CDR3 has 16 amino acids. The J segment lost 0 bases and the V segment lost 1 base, leaving 3 bases of the junction unmatched. CDR3 sequence reads: CASSLVGGSSYNEQFF. The CDR3 nucleotides are TGTGCCAGCAGCTTAGTGGGCGGGAGCTCCTACAATGAGCAGTTCTTC.

The V gene is TRBV28, the J gene TRBJ1-5; 7 bases are shared with TRBD1. CDR3 length: 13 amino acids. The V segment lost 6 bases and the J segment 5 bases; nucleotides outside the gene matches: 4. CDR1 and CDR2 from the germline V gene are MDHEN and SYDVKM. In DNA, the CDR3 is TGTGCCAGCAGCGGGACAGACTATCAGCCCCAGCATTTT. Translated: CASSGTDYQPQHF.

The chain employs TRBV7-8 and TRBJ2-2; 9 bases are a match to TRBD1. The CDR3 is 16 amino acids. The germline gives CDR1 SGHVS, CDR2 FQNEAQ. Trimming cost V 2 bases and J 3 bases; bases outside gene matches: 4. CDR3 DNA sequence: TGTGCCAGCAGCTTAAGCTGGGACAGGGACACCGGGGAGCTGTTTTTT. Translated, it gives CASSLSWDRDTGELFF.

The chain is built from TRBV4-1 and TRBJ2-3, with 9 bases that match TRBD2. J gave up 3 bases and V 3 bases, and 7 bases lay outside the gene matches. Germline CDR1 is MGHRA and CDR2 is YSYEKL. The length of the CDR3 is 16 residues. CDR3 bases: TGCGCCAGCAGCCACCCGGCTGGACTAGCGACAGATACGCAGTATTTT. Its translation: CASSHPAGLATDTQYF.

The V call is TRBV5-4, the J call TRBJ2-3; 14 nucleotides align to TRBD2. Germline CDR1 and CDR2: SGHNT and YYREEE (reference sequence). V lost 1 base, J lost 2 bases, and 3 bases stayed unmatched. This CDR3 is 17 amino acids long. This chain's CDR3 is CASSLTTSGGVTDTQYF. Here the CDR3 DNA reads TGTGCCAGCAGCTTGACGACTAGCGGGGGGGTCACAGATACGCAGTATTTT.

The chain has TRBV6-5 and TRBJ1-1, with 8 positions matching TRBD1. Germline trimming cut 6 bases from V and 3 bases from J; bases unmatched to any gene: 3. The CDR3 has 13 amino acids. Per the germline V gene, CDR1 is MNHEY and CDR2 is SVGAGI. In DNA form, the CDR3 reads TGTGCCAGCAGCAGGGGGCCGGACACTGAAGCTTTCTTT. Its translation: CASSRGPDTEAFF.

V usage is TRBV9 and J usage is TRBJ2-3; 8 nucleotides line up with TRBD2. V shed 3 bases, J shed 10 bases, and the junction held 4 bases outside the gene matches. The germline gives CDR1 SGDLS, CDR2 YYNGEE. The CDR3 is made up of 12 amino acids. Here the CDR3 reads CASSAAGDAQYF. The CDR3 nucleotides are TGTGCCAGCAGCGCAGCGGGGGATGCGCAGTATTTT. The entire variable domain, with the rest obtained from reference TRBV9 and TRBJ2-3, is as follows: DSGVTQTPKHLITATGQRVTLRCSPRSGDLSVYWYQQSLDQGLQFLIQYYNGEERAKGNILERFSAQQFPDLHSELNLSSLELGDSALYFCASSAAGDAQYFGPGTRLTVL.

J is TRBJ1-1 and V is TRBV2; unclear D gene. V was pared by 1 base and J by 9 bases, with 6 bases between. The V gene's germline CDR1 is SNHLY and CDR2 FYNNEI. The CDR3 contains 11 residues. Here the CDR3 reads CASSEGEKAFF. CDR3 nucleotides: TGTGCCAGCAGTGAAGGGGAGAAAGCTTTCTTT.

This chain connects TRBV13 to TRBJ1-2; no clear D gene. V lost 6 bases and J lost 8, with 10 bases in between. This CDR3 contains 11 residues. CDR1 PRHDT and CDR2 FYEKMQ come from the germline V gene (reference sequence). CDR3 in DNA: TGTGCCAGCAGGGTCTCTAAAGGCTACACCTTC. Its translation is CASRVSKGYTF. Full variable domain (missing parts from reference TRBV13 and TRBJ1-2): AAGVIQSPRHLIKEKRETATLKCYPIPRHDTVYWYQQGPGQDPQFLISFYEKMQSDKGSIPDRFSAQQFSDYHSELNMSSLELGDSALYFCASRVSKGYTFGSGTRLTVV.

The V gene is TRBV5-8, the J gene TRBJ2-3; a weak D match, TRBD1 (6 bases). The ends were cut back, 0 bases at V and 6 bases at J, with 20 bases in the middle. This CDR3 region has 17 residues. Looked up from germline, CDR1 is SGHTS and CDR2 is YDEGEE. CDR3 in amino acids: CASSLALGTPFRDTQYF. In DNA form, the CDR3 reads TGTGCCAGCAGCTTGGCGTTGGGGACACCTTTTAGGGATACGCAGTATTTT.

The V gene is TRBV9, the J gene TRBJ1-3, with TRBD1 identical over 7 bases. CDR1 and CDR2 from the germline V gene are SGDLS and YYNGEE. J was trimmed by 7 bases and V by 7 bases; bases with no gene match: 11. This CDR3 comprises 14 residues. Here the CDR3 DNA reads TGTGCCAGCGGTCCGGGACAGCTAGCTAACACCATATATTTT. It codes for CASGPGQLANTIYF.

With regard to this clone: One end of the junction fails to match germline, which may point to a read error. The V call is TRBV7-7, the J call TRBJ2-2, with 8 bases identical to TRBD2. Germline CDR1 is SSHAT and CDR2 is FNYEAQ (reference sequence). There are 16 residues in the CDR3. DNA of the CDR3: TGTGCTAGCAGCCTAGGAGCGGGGGCCGCCACCGGGGAGCTGTTTTTT. Its protein is CASSLGAGAATGELFF.

The genes are TRBV7-2 and TRBJ2-2; D possibly corresponds to TRBD2 (6 bases). Trimming removed 0 bases at V and 0 bases at J, with 8 bases between. Germline V gene data show CDR1 as SGHTA and CDR2 as FQGNSA. The CDR3 contains 16 residues. This CDR3 is CASSLAGGANTGELFF. The CDR3 DNA reads as TGTGCCAGCAGCTTAGCAGGCGGGGCGAACACCGGGGAGCTGTTTTTT.